These 32 T cell receptor beta chains came from one sample sequenced in a study of T cell repertoires in cytomegalovirus infection (dated by TCRdb to about 2019). Explained via the paper, the treatment or condition label denotes: in vitro stimulation with specific CMV peptide epitopes to enrich CMV-specific T cells. The reads were generated on an Illumina HiSeq 1500. TCRdb ran its own pipeline on the public reads, namely fastp trimming at Q25 and MiXCR clone calling, and kept in-frame beta chains. Rows merge per CDR3 protein into single entries with the most common DNA and genes. A total of roughly 180,000 distinct CDR3 sequences appear in this sample, about 20% of them only once. 25% of the sample rests with the top ten. These receptors have no known antigen. This specimen consisted of CD8+ T cells from cultured PBMCs, obtained from culture after CMV antigen stimulation. Receptors originate from a human donor in good health (CMV status not recorded). Some clones in this sample may be carry-over from other donors' samples.

This chain uses TRBV6-2 or TRBV6-3 with TRBJ2-1; TRBD2 agrees at 10 bases. V trimming: 3 bases; J trimming: 8 bases; junction bases outside the gene matches: 4. The CDR3 spans 14 residues. Germline V gene sequence: CDR1 MNHEY, CDR2 SVGEGT. CDR3 sequence: CASSYLAGDDEQFF. In DNA form, the CDR3 reads TGTGCCAGCAGTTATCTAGCGGGGGACGATGAGCAGTTCTTC.

This clonotype has just a few counts. This chain uses TRBV7-9 with TRBJ2-7; D call uncertain. Germline V gene lookup returns CDR1 SEHNR and CDR2 FQNEAQ (reference sequence). Between the trimmed V and J ends, which lost 2 bases and 0 bases, there was a span of 14 bases. This CDR3 is built from 16 residues. The CDR3 is CASSLKSKPSSYEQYF. DNA for the CDR3: TGTGCCAGCAGCTTAAAGTCCAAGCCCAGCTCCTACGAGCAGTACTTC.

Only a few counts were recorded for this clonotype. The gene calls are TRBV9 and TRBJ1-4; 8 bases match TRBD1. This CDR3 is built from 15 residues. V shed 4 bases, J shed 5 bases, and the junction held 7 bases outside the gene matches. Germline V gene sequence: CDR1 SGDLS, CDR2 YYNGEE. CDR3 residues: CASSHGQGSNEKLFF. Written as DNA, the CDR3 is TGTGCCAGCAGCCACGGACAGGGATCAAATGAAAAACTGTTTTTT. The full variable domain, completed using reference TRBV9 and TRBJ1-4, is DSGVTQTPKHLITATGQRVTLRCSPRSGDLSVYWYQQSLDQGLQFLIQYYNGEERAKGNILERFSAQQFPDLHSELNLSSLELGDSALYFCASSHGQGSNEKLFFGSGTQLSVL.

This clonotype showed up just a few times. The V and J genes are TRBV27 and TRBJ2-7; 7 bases align to TRBD1. The V and J ends lost 5 bases and 0 bases, in that order; junction bases with no gene match: 7. Germline CDR1 is MNHEY and CDR2 is SMNVEV (reference sequence). The CDR3 runs 15 residues. CDR3 in amino acids: CASSTQGQSSYEQYF. CDR3 DNA sequence: TGTGCCAGCAGTACCCAGGGACAGAGCTCCTACGAGCAGTACTTC.

This clonotype was counted a few times. V and J are TRBV30 and TRBJ2-5; maybe TRBD1 (6 bases). V was shortened by 0 bases and J by 1 base, with 15 bases between the two germline ends. The CDR3 is 16 amino acids. The germline CDR1 and CDR2 sequences are GTSNPN and SVGIG (reference sequence). The CDR3 protein is CAWSVLAGEPQETQYF. DNA for the CDR3: TGTGCCTGGAGTGTACTTGCAGGGGAGCCCCAAGAGACCCAGTACTTC.

The DNA for the CDR3 is TGTGCCAGCAGTGTCTCGACAGTCACAGATACGCAGTATTTT. It codes for CASSVSTVTDTQYF. The J gene is TRBJ2-3, the V gene TRBV6-4; TRBD1 is a possible D gene (5 bases). The CDR3 is 14 residues long. V was clipped by 4 bases and J by 2 bases, with 10 bases between them. Germline lookup yields CDR1 MRHNA and CDR2 SNTAGT.

The V call is TRBV7-6, the J call TRBJ1-1; D remains ambiguous. Deletions cut 5 bases from V and 8 bases from J, with 12 bases between. CDR1 is SGHVS and CDR2 is FNYEAQ in the germline V gene. The CDR3 covers 12 residues. CDR3 DNA sequence: TGTGCCAGCAGCCAGGACGGTTCCGAAGCTTTCTTT. Its translation: CASSQDGSEAFF.

CDR3 DNA: TGTGCCTGGAGTTTGCGCTACAATGAGCAGTTCTTC. It is translated as CAWSLRYNEQFF. V is TRBV30 and J is TRBJ2-1; D gene uncertain. Trimming took 2 bases from V and 3 from J, leaving 5 bases between them. This CDR3 has 12 amino acids. Germline V gene sequence: CDR1 GTSNPN, CDR2 SVGIG (reference sequence).

This clonotype appeared a few times. V and J are TRBV4-1 and TRBJ2-4; TRBD2 might be the D (6 bases). This CDR3 comprises 14 residues. In germline, CDR1 is MGHRA, CDR2 YSYEKL. V was pared by 0 bases and J by 5 bases, with 8 bases between. The CDR3 sequence: CASSQEGGENIQYF. In nucleotides, the CDR3 is TGCGCCAGCAGCCAAGAGGGGGGAGAAAACATTCAGTACTTC.

There are a few counts of this clonotype. The V call is TRBV4-1, the J call TRBJ1-1; D is undetermined. Trimming pared 4 bases from V and 3 bases from J, leaving 6 bases between. The CDR3 is 12 residues long. Germline values: CDR1 MGHRA, CDR2 YSYEKL. This CDR3 is CASSRGDTEAFF. In DNA form, the CDR3 reads TGCGCCAGCAGCCGGGGAGACACTGAAGCTTTCTTT.

This clonotype was seen a few times. V is TRBV9 and J is TRBJ1-2; 9 bases fit TRBD1. The V gene end was trimmed by 4 bases and the J gene end by 8 bases; junction bases not matched to a gene: 6. The CDR3 is made up of 13 amino acids. CDR1 is SGDLS and CDR2 is YYNGEE in the germline V gene. The CDR3 bases are TGTGCCAGCAGCCTCGGGACAGGGCCCGGCTACACCTTC. Translated: CASSLGTGPGYTF. Looking up the rest from reference TRBV9 and TRBJ1-2 gives the full variable domain: DSGVTQTPKHLITATGQRVTLRCSPRSGDLSVYWYQQSLDQGLQFLIQYYNGEERAKGNILERFSAQQFPDLHSELNLSSLELGDSALYFCASSLGTGPGYTFGSGTRLTVV.

This clonotype turned up a few times. V and J are TRBV7-2 and TRBJ1-3; D perhaps matches TRBD1 (6 bases). Trimming shortened V by 2 bases and J by 2 bases, and 7 bases separated the two germline ends. This CDR3 spans 14 amino acids. The germline V gene has CDR1 SGHTA and CDR2 FQGNSA. The DNA of the CDR3 is TGTGCCAGCAGCTTAAACAGGGCTGGAAACACCATATATTTT. The encoded protein is CASSLNRAGNTIYF.

This chain connects TRBV7-9 to TRBJ1-5; maybe TRBD1 (6 bases). The V and J ends lost 4 bases and 9 bases respectively, with 19 bases between them. Germline CDR1 is SEHNR and CDR2 is FQNEAQ (reference sequence). The CDR3 contains 15 residues. In DNA, the CDR3 is TGTGCCAGCAGCTCCCACAGGGATCGGGGACGGCCCCAGCATTTT. Its translation is CASSSHRDRGRPQHF.

A few counts support this clonotype. The V gene is TRBV2, the J gene TRBJ2-2; D possibly corresponds to TRBD1 (5 bases). The germline V gene encodes CDR1 SNHLY and CDR2 FYNNEI. The CDR3 totals 13 residues. V gave up 3 bases and J gave up 6 bases, with 8 bases separating them. The chain's CDR3 is CASSDRGSGELFF. CDR3 nucleotides: TGTGCCAGCAGTGATAGGGGATCCGGGGAGCTGTTTTTT. Complete variable domain (other parts from reference TRBV2 and TRBJ2-2): EPEVTQTPSHQVTQMGQEVILRCVPISNHLYFYWYRQILGQKVEFLVSFYNNEISEKSEIFDDQFSVERPDGSNFTLKIRSTKLEDSAMYFCASSDRGSGELFFGEGSRLTVL.

The chain recombines TRBV27 with TRBJ2-3, with 10 bases that match TRBD2. The V and J ends lost 6 bases and 1 base, in that order; junction bases with no gene match: 1. Germline V gene lookup returns CDR1 MNHEY and CDR2 SMNVEV (reference sequence). CDR3 length equals 14 residues. The CDR3 loop is CASSGTSGTDTQYF. The CDR3 DNA reads TGTGCCAGCAGCGGGACTAGCGGCACAGATACGCAGTATTTT.

This clonotype has only a few counts. The V call is TRBV7-9, the J call TRBJ2-7; D gene ambiguous. CDR1 and CDR2 from the germline V gene are SEHNR and FQNEAQ (reference sequence). The CDR3 loop spans 15 amino acids. Trimming pared 5 bases from V and 3 bases from J, leaving 17 bases between. As DNA, the CDR3 is TGTGCCAGCAGCCCGCCGGGCGGAAACTTCTACGAGCAGTACTTC. Protein: CASSPPGGNFYEQYF.

The V gene is TRBV28, the J gene TRBJ1-6, with TRBD1 as a possible D gene (5 bases). The CDR3 is 13 amino acids. Germline CDR1 MDHEN, CDR2 SYDVKM. Trimming took 10 bases from V and 7 from J, leaving 14 bases between them. In DNA form, the CDR3 reads TGTGCCACCCATCCAGGGAGGAATTCACCCCTCCACTTT. This gives the protein CATHPGRNSPLHF.

The rearrangement links TRBV7-8 to TRBJ1-6, with D uncertain. Germline CDR1 is SGHVS and CDR2 is FQNEAQ. There are 17 residues in the CDR3. Deletions cut 1 base from V and 1 base from J, with 11 bases between. CDR3 sequence: CASSLEVRGSYNSPLHF. The CDR3 DNA is TGTGCCAGCAGCTTAGAGGTCCGGGGTTCCTATAATTCACCCCTCCACTTT.

This clonotype appeared a few times. The chain joins TRBV6-1 to TRBJ1-1, with D hard to call. V was cut by 8 bases and J by 3 bases, with 13 bases left in between. From germline, CDR1 is MNHNS and CDR2 SASEGT. CDR3 length: 13 residues. DNA for the CDR3: TGTGCCAGCCTTTCCGAGTTCGACACTGAAGCTTTCTTT. This encodes CASLSEFDTEAFF.

This clonotype showed up just a few times. This chain joins TRBV6-5 and TRBJ2-7; 9 bases line up with TRBD1. The V gene's germline CDR1 is MNHEY and CDR2 SVGAGI. The V gene end was trimmed by 0 bases and the J gene end by 5 bases; junction bases not matched to a gene: 5. The CDR3 extends over 15 amino acids. The CDR3 loop reads CASSYSGTGYNEQYF. The CDR3, as DNA: TGTGCCAGCAGTTACTCAGGGACAGGGTATAACGAGCAGTACTTC.

This clonotype has only a few counts. The chain is built from TRBV7-8 and TRBJ2-3; either TRBD1 or TRBD2 may fit D (5 bases each). Germline values: CDR1 SGHVS, CDR2 FQNEAQ. V was trimmed by 3 bases and J by 0 bases, leaving 13 bases between them. The CDR3 consists of 16 residues. CDR3 loop: CASSFRKRGSTDTQYF. DNA of the CDR3: TGTGCCAGCAGCTTCCGCAAGAGGGGTAGCACAGATACGCAGTATTTT.

This clonotype has a handful of counts. The chain joins TRBV4-3 to TRBJ2-3, with 8 bases matching TRBD2. V lost 1 base and J lost 2; bases outside the gene matches: 2. CDR3 length: 15 residues. The V gene's germline CDR1 is LGHNA and CDR2 YSLEER. The CDR3, as DNA: TGCGCCAGCAGCCAAGGACTAGCGCACACAGATACGCAGTATTTT. It yields the protein CASSQGLAHTDTQYF.

Written as DNA, the CDR3 is TGTGCCAGCAGCCCCCGACTCGGACCAAATACGCAGTATTTT. Translated, it gives CASSPRLGPNTQYF. V usage is TRBV7-8 and J usage is TRBJ2-3; D ambiguous. V was shortened by 5 bases and J by 7 bases, with 16 bases between the two germline ends. This CDR3 comprises 14 residues. Germline CDR1 SGHVS, CDR2 FQNEAQ. The variable domain in full, completed from reference TRBV7-8 and TRBJ2-3, reads GAGVSQSPRYKVAKRGQDVALRCDPISGHVSLFWYQQALGQGPEFLTYFQNEAQLDKSGLPSDRFFAERPEGSVSTLKIQRTQQEDSAVYLCASSPRLGPNTQYFGPGTRLTVL.

In its sample, this clonotype was seen a few times. The chain has TRBV19 and TRBJ2-1; 12 nucleotides align to TRBD2. The germline V gene has CDR1 LNHDA and CDR2 SQIVND (reference sequence). The V and J ends lost 7 bases and 7 bases, in that order; junction bases with no gene match: 11. There are 16 residues in the CDR3. CDR3 nucleotides: TGTGCCAGTACCCTCGCTAGCGGGGGGGCTCGGAATGAGCAGTTCTTC. Amino acids: CASTLASGGARNEQFF.

The chain has TRBV5-6 and TRBJ1-1, with 7 bases fitting TRBD1. This CDR3 contains 14 residues. Germline V gene lookup returns CDR1 SGHDT and CDR2 YYEEEE. The V and J ends lost 3 bases and 3 bases, in that order; junction bases with no gene match: 5. Here the CDR3 DNA reads TGTGCCAGCAGCTCAGGGGGATGGGACACTGAAGCTTTCTTT. Its protein is CASSSGGWDTEAFF.

The genes are TRBV19 and TRBJ2-7, with D tentatively TRBD1 (6 bases). CDR1 LNHDA and CDR2 SQIVND come from the germline V gene (reference sequence). CDR3 length: 13 amino acids. V dropped 6 bases and J dropped 7 bases, with 16 bases sitting between them. CDR3: CASSTGTLGEQYF. CDR3 in DNA: TGTGCCAGTAGCACAGGGACCCTCGGGGAGCAGTACTTC.

This chain joins TRBV9 and TRBJ2-6; no definite D call. This CDR3 is 15 amino acids long. The V end was cut by 0 bases, the J end by 2 bases, with 6 bases between. Per germline, CDR1 SGDLS and CDR2 YYNGEE. CDR3 amino acids: CASSVEGAGANVLTF. CDR3 in DNA: TGTGCCAGCAGCGTAGAAGGTGCTGGGGCCAACGTCCTGACTTTC.

This clonotype turned up a few times. This chain uses TRBV7-9 with TRBJ2-7; 7 bases fit TRBD1. Trimming cost V 0 bases and J 10 bases; bases outside gene matches: 9. CDR3 length: 14 amino acids. Germline V gene sequence: CDR1 SEHNR, CDR2 FQNEAQ (reference sequence). The CDR3 loop reads CASSLAGRGNGQYF. CDR3 bases: TGTGCCAGCAGCTTAGCAGGCAGGGGGAATGGTCAGTACTTC.

This chain links TRBV7-8 with TRBJ1-2; 10 bases map to TRBD1. Trimming removed 1 base from V and 6 bases from J; junction bases left unmatched: 2. Germline lookup yields CDR1 SGHVS and CDR2 FQNEAQ. This CDR3 is 14 amino acids long. CDR3: CASSLGGTGDGYTF. The CDR3, as DNA: TGTGCCAGCAGCTTAGGGGGGACAGGGGATGGCTACACCTTC.

With respect to this clonotype: Sequence at one end of the junction differs from germline and may be a read error. V gene TRBV6-2 or TRBV6-3 combines with J gene TRBJ2-1; possibly TRBD1 for D (7 bases). CDR1 is MNHEY, CDR2 SVGEGT, per germline. The CDR3 is 15 residues long. The CDR3 DNA reads TGTGCCCGCAGTTACTTGCAGGGGGGAAATAATGAGCAGTTCTTC. It is translated as CARSYLQGGNNEQFF.

V and J are TRBV4-3 and TRBJ2-7; TRBD1 matches at 7 bases. CDR1 and CDR2 from the germline V gene are LGHNA and YSLEER. This CDR3 comprises 14 residues. The junction had 5 bases not matched to a gene; V was cut back by 2 bases and J by 4 bases. The CDR3: CASSQLTGKYEQYF. The CDR3 nucleotides are TGCGCCAGCAGCCAATTGACAGGGAAGTACGAGCAGTACTTC.

This clonotype has more than one count but fewer than ten. The CDR3 sequence is CASSLGPGGDTEAFF. CDR3 in DNA: TGTGCCAGCAGCTTAGGTCCGGGGGGAGACACTGAAGCTTTCTTT. The chain has TRBV7-9 and TRBJ1-1; weak D call: TRBD1 (5 bases). From germline, CDR1 is SEHNR and CDR2 FQNEAQ (reference sequence). V was cut by 1 base and J by 3 bases, with 12 bases left in between. The CDR3 has 15 amino acids.